The 16 T cell receptor beta chains presented below share a single source sample, sequenced in a study of OX40 agonist ivuxolimab in advanced cancers. Method: immunoSEQ multiplex PCR; TCRdb's copy keeps in-frame clones and lacks some. The repertoire consists of 75,000 to 95,000 clones, with around nine tenths occurring once and the leading ten covering about 2.3%. Sequencing used CD4+ or CD8+ T cells sorted from blood, obtained in a trial of the OX40 agonist ivuxolimab. Every receptor here comes from an adult with an advanced solid tumor such as melanoma, head and neck, liver or kidney cancer.

The genes are TRBV6-6 and TRBJ1-5, with D possibly matching TRBD1 (5 bases). This CDR3 has 15 amino acids. Trimming left V 6 bases short and J 1 base short, with 13 bases between. CDR1 MNHNY and CDR2 SVGAGI come from the germline V gene (reference sequence). The CDR3 here is CASRRDRTSNQPQHF. The CDR3 DNA reads as TGTGCCAGCAGGCGGGACCGAACCAGCAATCAGCCCCAGCATTTT.

V gene TRBV7-2 combines with J gene TRBJ2-7; the match to TRBD1 covers 12 bases. Germline loops: CDR1 SGHTA, CDR2 FQGNSA. The CDR3 extends over 16 amino acids. Trimming took 6 bases from V and 7 from J; bases not matched to a gene: 13. The CDR3 bases are TGTGCCAGCAGGGAGGGGCACGGGACAGGGGGCGGGGAGCAGTACTTC. Its translation: CASREGHGTGGGEQYF. Full variable domain (missing parts from reference TRBV7-2 and TRBJ2-7): GAGVSQSPSNKVTEKGKDVELRCDPISGHTALYWYRQSLGQGLEFLIYFQGNSAPDKSGLPSDRFSAERTGGSVSTLTIQRTQQEDSAVYLCASREGHGTGGGEQYFGPGTRLTVT.

The chain uses TRBV5-4 and TRBJ2-2, with no clear D. The CDR3 has 12 amino acids. Per germline, CDR1 SGHNT and CDR2 YYREEE (reference sequence). The V end lost 2 bases, the J end lost 7 bases, and 6 bases lay between the germline ends. This chain's CDR3 is CASSFEVGELFF. The DNA for the CDR3 is TGTGCCAGCAGCTTCGAAGTCGGGGAGCTGTTTTTT.

The chain uses TRBV11-3 and TRBJ1-1; D remains ambiguous. With 1 base removed from V and 1 base from J, the gap between germline ends came to 7 bases. Germline CDR1 reads SGHNT; CDR2 reads YENEEA. The CDR3 runs to 14 residues. As DNA, the CDR3 is TGTGCCAGCAGCTTAGGGGGAGGGAACACTGAAGCTTTCTTT. It is translated as CASSLGGGNTEAFF.

This rearrangement joins TRBV28 to TRBJ2-4; TRBD1 aligns across 8 bases. V lost 0 bases and J lost 2; bases outside the gene matches: 3. CDR3 size: 16 residues. Germline lookup yields CDR1 MDHEN and CDR2 SYDVKM. This CDR3 reads CASSLWQGASKNIQYF. For the CDR3, the DNA is TGTGCCAGCAGTTTATGGCAGGGGGCGTCCAAAAACATTCAGTACTTC.

The chain employs TRBV4-3 and TRBJ2-2; no definite D call. The germline V gene has CDR1 LGHNA and CDR2 YSLEER. V dropped 3 bases and J dropped 5 bases, with 10 bases sitting between them. The length of the CDR3 is 14 residues. The CDR3 protein is CASSQGAGTGELFF. CDR3 sequence (DNA): TGCGCCAGCAGCCAGGGCGCCGGGACCGGGGAGCTGTTTTTT.

The chain uses TRBV28 and TRBJ1-1; D is perhaps TRBD1 (5 bases). Germline CDR1 reads MDHEN; CDR2 reads SYDVKM. CDR3 length: 14 residues. Deletions cut 5 bases from V and 1 base from J, with 11 bases between. CDR3 loop: CASSPGPQNTEAFF. The CDR3 nucleotides read TGTGCCAGCAGTCCGGGGCCGCAGAACACTGAAGCTTTCTTT.

This clone has a single count. This chain joins TRBV19 and TRBJ2-7; D is ambiguous. The ends were cut back, 5 bases at V and 1 base at J, with 9 bases in the middle. The germline CDR1 and CDR2 sequences are LNHDA and SQIVND (reference sequence). The CDR3 is made up of 13 amino acids. The CDR3, as DNA: TGTGCCAGTAGTCAGTACAGATCCTACGAGCAGTACTTC. This gives the protein CASSQYRSYEQYF.

The J gene is TRBJ2-4, the V gene TRBV5-4, with 12 bases identical to TRBD2. The CDR3 runs to 14 residues. CDR1 is SGHNT and CDR2 is YYREEE in the germline V gene (reference sequence). V shed 4 bases and J 7 bases; nucleotides not matched to a gene: 3. The CDR3 DNA reads TGTGCCAGCAGCGCCGGACTAGCGGGGAACATTCAGTACTTC. Amino acids: CASSAGLAGNIQYF.

The chain has TRBV4-3 and TRBJ2-5; 7 positions agree with TRBD1. This CDR3 contains 13 residues. The V gene's germline CDR1 is LGHNA and CDR2 YSLEER. Unmatched junction bases numbered 2, after V lost 3 bases and J lost 4 bases. CDR3 loop: CASSQTGRETQYF. The CDR3 DNA reads as TGCGCCAGCAGCCAGACAGGGAGAGAGACCCAGTACTTC.

V and J are TRBV29-1 and TRBJ2-7; either TRBD1 or TRBD2 may supply D (5 bases each). Trimming took 7 bases from V and 1 from J, leaving 11 bases between them. CDR3 size: 12 residues. Germline V gives CDR1 SQVTM, CDR2 ANQGSEA. CDR3 residues: CSARDGSYEQYF. For the CDR3, the DNA is TGCAGCGCTCGGGACGGATCCTACGAGCAGTACTTC.

The rearrangement links TRBV20-1 to TRBJ2-1; the match to TRBD2 covers 10 bases. CDR1 is DFQATT and CDR2 is SNEGSKA in the germline V gene (reference sequence). The CDR3 is 10 residues long. The V segment lost 8 bases and the J segment 16 bases; nucleotides outside the gene matches: 8. The CDR3 DNA follows: TGCAGTATCCCCGGGACTAGCGAATTCTTC. Protein: CSIPGTSEFF.

The chain uses TRBV6-1 and TRBJ1-6; D is unresolved. Germline V gene sequence: CDR1 MNHNS, CDR2 SASEGT. V lost 1 base, J lost 8 bases, and 12 bases lay in between. The CDR3 covers 15 residues. CDR3 sequence reads: CASSEGAPPYSPLHF. DNA for the CDR3: TGTGCCAGCAGTGAAGGGGCACCCCCTTATTCACCCCTCCACTTT.

This rearrangement joins TRBV5-8 to TRBJ2-2, with D perhaps TRBD1 or TRBD2 (6 bases each). CDR1 is SGHTS and CDR2 is YDEGEE in the germline V gene. Trimming left V 5 bases short and J 0 bases short, with 14 bases between. This CDR3 is 16 amino acids long. The CDR3 loop reads CASRIAGGANTGELFF. The CDR3 DNA follows: TGTGCCAGCAGAATAGCCGGGGGCGCGAACACCGGGGAGCTGTTTTTT.

This clone has more than one count but fewer than ten. V is TRBV5-6 and J is TRBJ1-6; D not resolved. Germline CDR1 SGHDT, CDR2 YYEEEE. The germline V and J ends were trimmed by 1 base and 5 bases, with 4 bases remaining between them. The CDR3 is 13 amino acids. CDR3 coding DNA: TGTGCCAGCAGCTTGACAAATAATTCACCCCTCCACTTT. It codes for CASSLTNNSPLHF.

This chain connects TRBV30 to TRBJ1-1; D is undetermined. CDR1 and CDR2 (germline): GTSNPN, SVGIG (reference sequence). V gave up 1 base and J gave up 2 bases, with 11 bases separating them. The CDR3 runs 14 residues. CDR3 residues: CAWSAGPSNTEAFF. The DNA of the CDR3 is TGTGCCTGGAGTGCTGGCCCTTCCAACACTGAAGCTTTCTTT.